This is a list of T cell receptor beta chains from one sample in a study of T cell clones after liver transplantation. Clones were sequenced by immunoSEQ multiplex PCR, and TCRdb holds only the in-frame ones, with some missing. The data contain 65,000 to 90,000 clones, roughly 90% of them seen just once; the ten biggest clones take up less than 3.5%. Here the sequenced sample was CD4+ T cells from blood, taken before liver transplant. These receptors originate from a human donor who received a liver transplant. Each CDR3 is given with its conserved first and last residue. Fields, in order: D gene, clone size, V gene, J gene, CDR3 DNA, CDR3 protein. A D gene is named only where the DNA matches it firmly. Expanded clones are given a class, and other clones once, few, many or no size at all.

>TRBD2|-|TRBV7-2|TRBJ2-1
TGTGCCAGCAGCTTAAAGGGACTAGCGGGAGCCGGCTCCTACAATGAGCAGTTCTTC
CASSLKGLAGAGSYNEQFF
>-|-|TRBV5-6|TRBJ2-2
TGTGCCAGCAGCATACGACTAGGATACACCGGGGAGCTGTTTTTT
CASSIRLGYTGELFF
>-|-|TRBV18|TRBJ1-2
TGTGCCAGCTCACCCGGGACTCAGCTCTATGGCTACACCTTC
CASSPGTQLYGYTF
>TRBD1|-|TRBV9|TRBJ2-5
TGTGCCAGCAGCGTAGAAACAGGGGGCGGTGAGACCCAGTACTTC
CASSVETGGGETQYF
>TRBD1|-|TRBV6-5|TRBJ1-1
TGTGCCAGCAGCCAGGGGGACACTGAAGCTTTCTTT
CASSQGDTEAFF
>-|-|TRBV2|TRBJ1-1
TGTGCCAGCAGTGAGACAGTGAGGGGCACTGAAGCTTTCTTT
CASSETVRGTEAFF
>-|-|TRBV19|TRBJ2-1
TGTGCCAGTAGTCCTCGACCTACCATCTACAATGAGCAGTTCTTC
CASSPRPTIYNEQFF
>TRBD1|once|TRBV10-3|TRBJ1-1
TGTGCCACCGAACCAGGGGGCGATAACACTGAAGCTTTCTTT
CATEPGGDNTEAFF
>-|-|TRBV6-1|TRBJ1-2
TGTGCCAGCAGTGAAGCACGGTCGCGGGCAGTTGTGGGGAACAGGGACTATGGCTACACCTTC
CASSEARSRAVVGNRDYGYTF
>-|-|TRBV5-1|TRBJ2-2
TGCGCCAGCAGCTTGGTGTCAGGGGTCGGAACCGGGGAGCTGTTTTTT
CASSLVSGVGTGELFF
>-|once|TRBV5-1|TRBJ2-5
TGCGCCAGCAGCTTTCTGCGAGACAGTCAAGAGACCCAGTACTTC
CASSFLRDSQETQYF
>TRBD1|-|TRBV4-1|TRBJ2-7
TGCGCCAGCAGCCAAGAACCGACAGGGATTATGGGCGAGCAGTACTTC
CASSQEPTGIMGEQYF
>-|-|TRBV10-3|TRBJ2-1
TGTGCCATCAGGGAGGGACAGAGGAATGAGCAGTTCTTC
CAIREGQRNEQFF
>-|-|TRBV6-5|TRBJ2-3
TGTGCCAGCAGTTACCGCGGGACCGGAGGCACAGATACGCAGTATTTT
CASSYRGTGGTDTQYF
>-|-|TRBV19|TRBJ1-5
TGTGCCAGTAGTATCCCCCAGGGATCGCCCCAGCATTTT
CASSIPQGSPQHF
>-|-|TRBV21-1|TRBJ2-3
TGTGCCAGCAGCAAAAAAAGCAGGGAGAGGAGGGATACGCAGTATTTT
CASSKKSRERRDTQYF
>TRBD1|-|TRBV28|TRBJ2-6
TGTGCCAGTCTAGGGGGCGCGGGGGCCAACGTCCTGACTTTC
CASLGGAGANVLTF
>-|-|TRBV5-1|TRBJ1-1
TGCGCCAGCAGCTTATGGCAGGGGACTGAAGAAGCTTTCTTT
CASSLWQGTEEAFF
>-|-|TRBV9|TRBJ2-5
TGTGCCAGCAGCGCCCACGCAGGGGGGGAGACCCAGTACTTC
CASSAHAGGETQYF
>TRBD2|-|TRBV27|TRBJ2-3
TGTGCCAGCAGTTTATGGGCTAGCGGGGAGGGGAATACGCAGTATTTT
CASSLWASGEGNTQYF
>TRBD2|-|TRBV29-1|TRBJ2-5
TGCAGCGTAAGGACTAGCCAAGAGACCCAGTACTTC
CSVRTSQETQYF
>-|-|TRBV2|TRBJ2-3
TGTGCCAGTCGGGACTCCGGCCCAGATACGCAGTATTTT
CASRDSGPDTQYF
>-|-|TRBV18|TRBJ1-4
TGTGCCAGCTCACCACGAGATCAAGAGGAAAAACTGTTTTTT
CASSPRDQEEKLFF
>TRBD1|-|TRBV5-6|TRBJ1-4
TGTGCCAGCAGCAGGACGACAGGGGAGCGTGAAAAACTGTTTTTT
CASSRTTGEREKLFF
>-|-|TRBV19|TRBJ1-2
TGTGCCAGTAGGGACTTCGGGACGGCGAACTATGGCTACACCTTC
CASRDFGTANYGYTF